This is a list of T cell receptor beta chains from one sample in a study of blood T cell repertoires in COVID-19. The assay was immunoSEQ multiplex PCR, and TCRdb's table has in-frame clones only and misses some. The table includes 200,000 to 250,000 clones, around nine tenths detected once. Sequenced input: peripheral blood. The source is a young man with active or convalescent COVID-19. The CDR3 runs from the conserved cysteine through the conserved F or W. The D gene is left open where the match is weak. Size is stated for part of the rows, as once, few or many counts, or as a class when the clone is expanded.

V gene	J gene	clone size	D gene	CDR3 DNA	CDR3 protein
TRBV19	TRBJ2-7	.	TRBD1	TGTGCCAGTATGGGACAGGGTGTTAGCGAGCAGTACTTC	CASMGQGVSEQYF
TRBV18	TRBJ1-2	.	.	TGTGCCAGCTCACCACGACAGGATTCTTCAGGGGGCTACACCTTC	CASSPRQDSSGGYTF
TRBV7-2	TRBJ2-1	.	.	TGTGCCAGCAGCTTATATCCAAGCGGCTCGATTAGCTCCTACAATGAGCAGTTCTTC	CASSLYPSGSISSYNEQFF
TRBV10-3	TRBJ2-7	.	TRBD2	TGTGCCACCCGGACTAGCGGGAGAGGCGAGCAGTACTTC	CATRTSGRGEQYF
TRBV28	TRBJ1-1	.	.	TGTGCCAGCAGTTTACGTGGGGGGAAAGCTGAAGCTTTCTTT	CASSLRGGKAEAFF
TRBV5-1	TRBJ2-5	.	TRBD1	TGCGCCAGCAGCCGGGACAGGGGTGGGGAGACCCAGTACTTC	CASSRDRGGETQYF
TRBV2	TRBJ1-5	.	.	TGTGCCAGCAGTGGGTCGGACAGTGATAGCAATCAGCCCCAGCATTTT	CASSGSDSDSNQPQHF
TRBV6-2/TRBV6-3	TRBJ1-5	.	.	TGTGCCAGCAGCACAGGGACTATTAGCAATCAGCCCCAGCATTTT	CASSTGTISNQPQHF
TRBV19	TRBJ2-7	.	.	TGTGCCAGTAGTATAGGACTCCTGTCCTACGAGCAGTACTTC	CASSIGLLSYEQYF
TRBV6-4	TRBJ2-3	medium-sized	TRBD2	TGTGCCAGCAGTGACGGGACTAGCGGGAGGGATACGCAGTATTTT	CASSDGTSGRDTQYF
TRBV10-3	TRBJ1-1	once	.	TGTGCCATCAGTGAGCCTGCCCAGCGGGTGAACACTGAAGCTTTCTTT	CAISEPAQRVNTEAFF
TRBV19	TRBJ1-2	.	.	TGTGCCAGTAGTGACCGACGGGGGGAGTCCAACTATGGCTACACCTTC	CASSDRRGESNYGYTF
TRBV27	TRBJ2-1	.	TRBD2	TGTGCCAGCAGTCCCACCACTAGCGGCTCCTACAATGAGCAGTTCTTC	CASSPTTSGSYNEQFF
TRBV7-8	TRBJ1-4	.	.	TGTGCCAGCAGCCCGGACAGTAAACTGTTTTTT	CASSPDSKLFF
TRBV3-1/TRBV3-2	TRBJ2-2	.	TRBD2	TGTGCCAGCAGCCAAGAACTAGCGGGAGATCACGGGGAGCTGTTTTTT	CASSQELAGDHGELFF
TRBV19	TRBJ1-1	.	TRBD1	TGTGCCAGTAGTGACAGGGGAAAAACTGAAGCTTTCTTT	CASSDRGKTEAFF
TRBV7-9	TRBJ2-1	.	.	TGTGCCAGCAGCCACGGGAACCCCTCCTACAATGAGCAGTTCTTC	CASSHGNPSYNEQFF
TRBV28	TRBJ1-5	.	.	TGTGCCAGCAGTTTGGGGCTAGGGGTGGGGCAGCCCCAGCATTTT	CASSLGLGVGQPQHF
TRBV4-1	TRBJ2-1	.	TRBD1	TGCGCCAGCACCCTGGCCCGACAGGGGTTCCATGAGCAGTTCTTC	CASTLARQGFHEQFF
TRBV5-4	TRBJ2-1	.	TRBD2	TGTGCCAGCAGCTTGGGCAGGGGACTAGCCCCTTCCAATGAGCAGTTCTTC	CASSLGRGLAPSNEQFF
TRBV29-1	TRBJ1-2	once	.	TGCAGCGTTGAACAGGGGCGACCCGTTAACTATGGCTACACCTTC	CSVEQGRPVNYGYTF
TRBV7-9	TRBJ1-2	.	TRBD1	TGTGCCAGCAGCTTACAGGGGGCCTCTTATGGCTACACCTTC	CASSLQGASYGYTF